One and the same sample provided the 7 T cell receptor beta chains below, sequenced in a study of OX40 agonist ivuxolimab in advanced cancers. Libraries were prepared by immunoSEQ multiplex PCR; TCRdb keeps only in-frame clonotypes and omits some of them. The data show around 62,000 clones, roughly nine tenths seen once. The sequencing here drew on CD4+ or CD8+ T cells sorted from blood, taken in a trial of the OX40 agonist ivuxolimab. These receptors all come from an adult with an advanced solid tumor such as melanoma, head and neck, liver or kidney cancer.

The J gene is TRBJ1-3, the V gene TRBV6-5, with D possibly being TRBD1 (6 bases). The length of the CDR3 is 14 residues. CDR1 is MNHEY and CDR2 is SVGAGI in the germline V gene. Trimming took 4 bases from V and 1 from J, leaving 8 bases between them. The CDR3 DNA is TGTGCCAGCAGTTGGGGGCGGTCTGGAAACACCATATATTTT. This sequence encodes CASSWGRSGNTIYF.

This sequence joins TRBV27 and TRBJ1-6; no reliable D call. Per the germline V gene, CDR1 is MNHEY and CDR2 is SMNVEV (reference sequence). V shed 0 bases and J shed 6 bases, with 9 bases lying between them. The CDR3 length is 15 residues. The CDR3 DNA reads TGTGCCAGCAGTTTATCGGCGGGTCTTAATTCACCCCTCCACTTT. This codes for CASSLSAGLNSPLHF.

The sample holds a few counts of this clone. This chain connects TRBV6-1 to TRBJ2-1; 14 nucleotides agree with TRBD2. This CDR3 contains 15 residues. Looked up from germline, CDR1 is MNHNS and CDR2 is SASEGT. J lost 8 bases, V lost 5 bases, and 5 bases had no gene match. CDR3 residues: CASSRLAGGSHEQFF. CDR3 DNA: TGTGCCAGCAGTCGACTAGCGGGAGGGTCCCATGAGCAGTTCTTC.

V gene TRBV28 combines with J gene TRBJ1-5; maybe TRBD1 (6 bases). CDR1 and CDR2 from the germline V gene are MDHEN and SYDVKM. The CDR3 loop spans 15 amino acids. V lost 7 bases to trimming and J lost 0 bases, with 13 bases between them. The CDR3 nucleotides are TGTGCCAGCATTATGGGACATTATAGCAATCAGCCCCAGCATTTT. Protein: CASIMGHYSNQPQHF.

The gene calls are TRBV9 and TRBJ2-5; D unresolved. This CDR3 contains 13 residues. Germline V gene data show CDR1 as SGDLS and CDR2 as YYNGEE. The germline V and J ends were trimmed by 1 base and 2 bases, with 6 bases remaining between them. The CDR3 protein is CASSVRQQETQYF. The CDR3 DNA is TGTGCCAGCAGCGTACGGCAGCAAGAGACCCAGTACTTC.

This chain uses TRBV4-2 with TRBJ2-2; possibly TRBD1 for D (6 bases). From germline, CDR1 is LGHNA and CDR2 YNFKEQ. Trimming shortened V by 4 bases and J by 1 base, and 10 bases separated the two germline ends. This CDR3 has 15 amino acids. The CDR3 DNA sequence: TGTGCCAGCAGCCCTGAGGGGGTGAACACCGGGGAGCTGTTTTTT. It is translated as CASSPEGVNTGELFF.

The chain couples TRBV6-5 to TRBJ2-1; 9 bases match TRBD1. The CDR3 runs 15 residues. Unmatched junction bases numbered 5, after V lost 6 bases and J lost 2 bases. Germline CDR1 reads MNHEY; CDR2 reads SVGAGI. The CDR3 coding sequence is TGTGCCAGCAGATCGGACAGGGGCGCCTACAATGAGCAGTTCTTC. The encoded protein is CASRSDRGAYNEQFF.